The 24 T cell receptor beta chains in this list originate from one sample, sequenced in a study of T cells in Graves' hyperthyroidism and ophthalmopathy. Researchers took RNA transcripts and amplified the TCR beta CDR3 regions from them. The HTBI set primed first-round TCR CDR3 RT-PCR. TCRdb re-derived calls from the multiplex PCR reads in MiXCR, one entry per CDR3 protein. This table has about 640,000 distinct CDR3 sequences, about 14% appearing once. The sequenced sample was blood. The source of these receptors is a woman in her forties or fifties with Graves' ophthalmopathy.

This clonotype was found many times. The rearrangement joins TRBV7-2 to TRBJ2-7; TRBD1 is a possible D gene (6 bases). Germline values: CDR1 SGHTA, CDR2 FQGNSA. The CDR3 is 13 residues long. Trimming cost V 4 bases and J 3 bases, with 10 bases left between them. CDR3 in DNA: TGTGCCAGCAGCTATATGACAGGCTACGAGCAGTACTTC. This codes for CASSYMTGYEQYF. Full variable domain (missing parts from reference TRBV7-2 and TRBJ2-7): GAGVSQSPSNKVTEKGKDVELRCDPISGHTALYWYRQSLGQGLEFLIYFQGNSAPDKSGLPSDRFSAERTGGSVSTLTIQRTQQEDSAVYLCASSYMTGYEQYFGPGTRLTVT.

The gene calls are TRBV7-3 and TRBJ2-2; D unresolved. CDR3 size: 15 residues. Germline V gene lookup returns CDR1 SGHTA and CDR2 FQGTGA. The V gene lost 1 base and the J gene lost 0 bases, with 6 bases spanning the gap. The CDR3 region has the DNA TGTGCCAGCAGCTTAAGGCAGACGAACACCGGGGAGCTGTTTTTT. Protein: CASSLRQTNTGELFF.

The chain has TRBV12-3 or TRBV12-4 and TRBJ2-7, with 10 bases identical to TRBD2. V trimming: 6 bases; J trimming: 9 bases; junction bases outside the gene matches: 8. This CDR3 contains 13 residues. The CDR3 protein is CASRVASGSWQYF. Written as DNA, the CDR3 is TGTGCCAGCAGGGTGGCTAGCGGGAGTTGGCAGTACTTC.

In this sample, this clonotype turned up a few times. The V gene is TRBV15, the J gene TRBJ2-1; no reliable D call. Germline lookup yields CDR1 LNHNV and CDR2 YYDKDF (reference sequence). The CDR3 loop spans 12 amino acids. V lost 0 bases and J lost 10, with 7 bases in between. The CDR3 region has the DNA TGTGCCACCAGCAGAGAGTGGAGCGAGCAGTTCTTC. It encodes CATSREWSEQFF.

The chain couples TRBV4-1 to TRBJ2-3, with 8 bases fitting TRBD2. V trimming: 3 bases; J trimming: 0 bases; junction bases outside the gene matches: 11. The CDR3 consists of 18 residues. Per germline, CDR1 MGHRA and CDR2 YSYEKL. In DNA form, the CDR3 reads TGCGCCAGCAGCCAGGCCCCTCCAATAGCGGGAAGCACAGATACGCAGTATTTT. This encodes CASSQAPPIAGSTDTQYF.

The chain links TRBV7-2 to TRBJ2-5; TRBD1 matches 9 bases. The CDR3 is made up of 14 amino acids. The germline V gene encodes CDR1 SGHTA and CDR2 FQGNSA. V was clipped by 5 bases and J by 3 bases; unmatched bases: 4. CDR3 coding DNA: TGTGCCAGCAGCCGACGGACAGGGGAAGAGACCCAGTACTTC. Protein product: CASSRRTGEETQYF.

The table lists this clonotype with many counts. This chain uses TRBV6-1 with TRBJ2-7, with D unclear. CDR3 size: 13 residues. The V and J ends lost 2 bases and 5 bases respectively, with 10 bases between them. Germline values: CDR1 MNHNS, CDR2 SASEGT. The CDR3 is CASSEWTTDEQYF. The CDR3 DNA follows: TGTGCCAGCAGTGAATGGACGACTGACGAGCAGTACTTC.

At least ten counts were recorded for this clonotype. The V and J genes are TRBV24-1 and TRBJ2-1; tentative D call: TRBD2 (6 bases). This CDR3 is 18 amino acids long. Trimming left V 3 bases short and J 9 bases short, with 26 bases between. The V gene's germline CDR1 is KGHDR and CDR2 SFDVKD. CDR3 sequence reads: CATSDLVGRDHPPGEQFF. CDR3 nucleotide sequence: TGTGCCACCAGTGATCTCGTTGGGCGGGACCACCCGCCCGGTGAGCAGTTCTTC.

V is TRBV7-9 and J is TRBJ2-1, with 9 bases that match TRBD1. Germline V gene sequence: CDR1 SEHNR, CDR2 FQNEAQ (reference sequence). The CDR3 runs 21 residues. V was clipped by 4 bases and J by 4 bases; unmatched bases: 23. CDR3 region: CASSSRRQGEGGLPKYNEQFF. In DNA, the CDR3 is TGTGCCAGCAGCTCGCGTCGACAGGGGGAAGGGGGACTACCTAAATACAATGAGCAGTTCTTC. Full variable domain (outside the CDR3, taken from reference TRBV7-9 and TRBJ2-1): DTGVSQNPRHKITKRGQNVTFRCDPISEHNRLYWYRQTLGQGPEFLTYFQNEAQLEKSRLLSDRFSAERPKGSFSTLEIQRTEQGDSAMYLCASSSRRQGEGGLPKYNEQFFGPGTRLTVL.

The chain uses TRBV18 and TRBJ2-1, with TRBD2 as a possible D gene (6 bases). V shed 0 bases and J shed 4 bases, with 10 bases lying between them. The germline V gene encodes CDR1 KGHSH and CDR2 LQKENI. The CDR3 totals 15 residues. The chain's CDR3 is CASSPPSGLYNEQFF. The CDR3 coding sequence is TGTGCCAGCTCACCACCTAGCGGCCTTTACAATGAGCAGTTCTTC.

This chain links TRBV5-4 with TRBJ2-1; 10 positions agree with TRBD2. The CDR3 contains 16 residues. V lost 5 bases to trimming and J lost 5 bases; unmatched junction nucleotides: 10. Germline assignment: CDR1 SGHNT and CDR2 YYREEE (reference sequence). The CDR3 region is CASRLKLAGKHNEQFF. The CDR3 DNA reads TGTGCCAGCAGACTTAAACTAGCGGGAAAACACAATGAGCAGTTCTTC. Variable domain in full (rest from reference TRBV5-4 and TRBJ2-1): ETGVTQSPTHLIKTRGQQVTLRCSSQSGHNTVSWYQQALGQGPQFIFQYYREEENGRGNFPPRFSGLQFPNYSSELNVNALELDDSALYLCASRLKLAGKHNEQFFGPGTRLTVL.

The V gene is TRBV18, the J gene TRBJ2-4; 10 bases align to TRBD1. Germline V gives CDR1 KGHSH, CDR2 LQKENI. The length of the CDR3 is 14 residues. The junction had 6 bases not matched to a gene; V was cut back by 4 bases and J by 9 bases. The CDR3 protein is CASSLGTGVLIQYF. DNA of the CDR3: TGTGCCAGCTCACTCGGGACAGGGGTACTCATTCAGTACTTC.

This clonotype was observed at least ten times. The gene calls are TRBV3-1 and TRBJ2-5, with D possibly TRBD1 on 5 matching bases. This CDR3 is 15 amino acids long. V lost 4 bases and J lost 6, with 18 bases in between. Germline loops: CDR1 LGHDT, CDR2 YNNKEL (reference sequence). Written as DNA, the CDR3 is TGTGCCAGCAGCCTTGGACATCTAGGGCGGAAGACCCAGTACTTC. Its translation: CASSLGHLGRKTQYF.

This clonotype was seen many times. This sequence joins TRBV20-1 and TRBJ2-5; 7 nucleotides align to TRBD2. V trimming: 1 base; J trimming: 1 base; junction bases outside the gene matches: 9. CDR3 length: 16 amino acids. Germline CDR1 reads DFQATT; CDR2 reads SNEGSKA (reference sequence). In nucleotides, the CDR3 is TGCAGTGCTAGAGGCGGGGGAGCGGGGATCCAAGAGACCCAGTACTTC. As protein: CSARGGGAGIQETQYF.

This clonotype was recorded at least ten times. The rearrangement uses TRBV29-1 and TRBJ2-7; D possibly corresponds to TRBD2 (5 bases). Germline assignment: CDR1 SQVTM and CDR2 ANQGSEA. V was pared by 4 bases and J by 5 bases, with 12 bases between. The CDR3 spans 12 residues. CDR3: CSVGQPGDEQYF. The CDR3 nucleotides read TGCAGCGTTGGGCAGCCCGGGGACGAGCAGTACTTC.

This clonotype has a count of ten or more. The V gene is TRBV20-1, the J gene TRBJ1-1, with D tentatively TRBD1 (5 bases). This CDR3 is built from 15 residues. Trimming left V 0 bases short and J 0 bases short, with 11 bases between. Per germline, CDR1 DFQATT and CDR2 SNEGSKA (reference sequence). CDR3 coding DNA: TGCAGTGCTAGAGATGCAGGGCTTATGAACACTGAAGCTTTCTTT. As protein: CSARDAGLMNTEAFF.

This clonotype has at least ten counts. Here the CDR3 reads CASNPGLAPVDGYTF. The CDR3 nucleotides read TGTGCCAGCAACCCTGGGCTCGCACCTGTTGATGGCTACACCTTC. The chain couples TRBV28 to TRBJ1-2; D unresolved. V was pared by 7 bases and J by 6 bases, with 21 bases between. Germline CDR1 and CDR2: MDHEN and SYDVKM. The CDR3 is 15 residues long.

This clonotype has just a few counts. The genes are TRBV7-9 and TRBJ1-1; weak D call: TRBD1 (6 bases). Between the trimmed V and J ends, which lost 3 bases and 5 bases, there was a span of 13 bases. CDR1 is SEHNR, CDR2 FQNEAQ, per germline (reference sequence). The CDR3 extends over 14 amino acids. In DNA, the CDR3 is TGTGCCAGCAGCTTCTCACAGGGTTGGACTGAAGCTTTCTTT. This encodes CASSFSQGWTEAFF.

This clonotype showed up many times. As DNA, the CDR3 is TGTGCCAGCAGCCAAGAATTAGCTAGCACAGATACGCAGTATTTT. Amino acid sequence: CASSQELASTDTQYF. This chain connects TRBV3-1 to TRBJ2-3; no firm D call. V was trimmed by 0 bases and J by 0 bases, leaving 7 bases between them. This CDR3 has 15 residues. Germline CDR1 LGHDT, CDR2 YNNKEL (reference sequence).

This clonotype has more than one count but fewer than ten. The chain joins TRBV6-4 to TRBJ1-2; D possibly corresponds to TRBD1 (6 bases). Trimming stripped 4 bases from V and 8 bases from J, with 23 bases between. The CDR3 is 16 amino acids. Per germline, CDR1 MRHNA and CDR2 SNTAGT. Written as DNA, the CDR3 is TGTGCCAGCAGTGGCCGGAGGGGGGTTCGGATGAGGGGCTACACCTTC. Its protein is CASSGRRGVRMRGYTF.

To note about this clonotype: The junction and the germline gene differ at one end; a read error may be behind it. The V call is TRBV7-3, the J call TRBJ2-2, with a possible D match to TRBD2 (5 bases). The CDR3 totals 13 residues. Per the germline V gene, CDR1 is SGHTA and CDR2 is FQGTGA. The CDR3 is CASSLMYTGELSF. CDR3 DNA sequence: TGTGCCAGCAGCTTAATGTACACCGGGGAGCTGTCTTTT.

This clonotype occurred a few times. J is TRBJ2-2 and V is TRBV6-5; TRBD2 matches at 8 bases. V gave up 2 bases and J gave up 6 bases; unmatched junction bases: 5. The V gene's germline CDR1 is MNHEY and CDR2 SVGAGI. The CDR3 runs to 15 residues. For the CDR3, the DNA is TGTGCCAGCAGTTACCCGGGAGGGCCGCCCGGGGAGCTGTTTTTT. Its translation is CASSYPGGPPGELFF.

This clonotype occurred many times. The chain has TRBV7-3 and TRBJ2-1; 12 bases match TRBD2. With V trimmed by 3 bases and J by 5 bases, 8 bases remained unmatched. The CDR3 contains 17 residues. Germline-derived CDR1 and CDR2 are SGHTA and FQGTGA. The CDR3 DNA sequence: TGTGCCAGCAGCTTTATTCGACTAGCGGGAGACCACAATGAGCAGTTCTTC. Amino acid sequence: CASSFIRLAGDHNEQFF. Based on the CDR3 plus reference TRBV7-3 and TRBJ2-1, the full variable domain is GAGVSQTPSNKVTEKGKYVELRCDPISGHTALYWYRQSLGQGPEFLIYFQGTGAADDSGLPNDRFFAVRPEGSVSTLKIQRTERGDSAVYLCASSFIRLAGDHNEQFFGPGTRLTVL.

This clonotype occurred many times. The chain links TRBV28 to TRBJ2-3, with 7 bases fitting TRBD2. Unmatched junction bases numbered 14, after V lost 3 bases and J lost 8 bases. Germline assignment: CDR1 MDHEN and CDR2 SYDVKM. This CDR3 region has 16 residues. The CDR3 spells CASSFGGRAFGSTQYF. The CDR3 DNA is TGTGCCAGCAGTTTCGGGGGGAGGGCCTTCGGGAGTACGCAGTATTTT.